One T cell receptor (beta chain) is described in this entry. This entry is derived from a study of blood T cell repertoires in COVID-19. CDR1 is MNHEY, CDR2 SVGAGI, per germline. Trimming removed 2 bases from V and 1 base from J, with 9 bases in between. This CDR3 comprises 14 residues. Method: immunoSEQ multiplex PCR; TCRdb's copy keeps in-frame clones and lacks some. The sample includes roughly 92,000 clones, roughly nine tenths of them seen just once. Specimen: peripheral blood. This clonotype originated in a man aged 50 to 59 with acute or convalescent COVID-19. The genes are TRBV6-5 and TRBJ2-7; D might be TRBD1 (6 bases). The CDR3 coding sequence is TGTGCCAGCAGTTACGTGGACAGTTCCTACGAGCAGTACTTC. Its translation: CASSYVDSSYEQYF.